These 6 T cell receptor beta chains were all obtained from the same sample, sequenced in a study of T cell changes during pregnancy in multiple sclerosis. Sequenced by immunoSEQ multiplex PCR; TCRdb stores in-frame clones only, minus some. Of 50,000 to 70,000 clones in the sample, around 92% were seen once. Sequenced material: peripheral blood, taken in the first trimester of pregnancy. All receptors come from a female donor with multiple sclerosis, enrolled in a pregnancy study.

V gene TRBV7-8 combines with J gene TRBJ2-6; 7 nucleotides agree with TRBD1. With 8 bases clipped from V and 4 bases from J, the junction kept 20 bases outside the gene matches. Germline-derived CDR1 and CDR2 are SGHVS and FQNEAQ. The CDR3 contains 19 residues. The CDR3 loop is CASPPDRKSHVSGANVLTF. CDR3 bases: TGTGCCAGCCCTCCGGACAGGAAAAGTCATGTTTCGGGGGCCAACGTCCTGACTTTC.

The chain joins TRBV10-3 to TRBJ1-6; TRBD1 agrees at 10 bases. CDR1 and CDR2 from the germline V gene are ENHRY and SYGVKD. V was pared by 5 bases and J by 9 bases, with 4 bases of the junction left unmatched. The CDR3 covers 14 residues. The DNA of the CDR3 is TGTGCCATCAGTCAGGGACAGGGGAGTTCACCCCTCCACTTT. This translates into CAISQGQGSSPLHF.

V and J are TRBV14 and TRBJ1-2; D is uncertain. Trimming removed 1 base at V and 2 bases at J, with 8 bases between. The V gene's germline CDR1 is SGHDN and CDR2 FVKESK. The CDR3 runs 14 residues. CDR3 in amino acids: CASSQVISNYGYTF. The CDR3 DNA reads TGTGCCAGCAGCCAAGTAATCTCGAACTATGGCTACACCTTC.

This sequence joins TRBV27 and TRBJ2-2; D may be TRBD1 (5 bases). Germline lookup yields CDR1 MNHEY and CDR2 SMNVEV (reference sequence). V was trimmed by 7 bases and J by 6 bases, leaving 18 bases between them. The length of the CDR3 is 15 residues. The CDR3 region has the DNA TGTGCCAGCAAAAGGGCATCAGGGTACGCCGGGGAGCTGTTTTTT. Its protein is CASKRASGYAGELFF.

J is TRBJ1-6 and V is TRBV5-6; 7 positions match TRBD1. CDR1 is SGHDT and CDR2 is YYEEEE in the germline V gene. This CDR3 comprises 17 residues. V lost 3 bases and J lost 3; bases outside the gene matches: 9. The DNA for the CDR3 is TGTGCCAGCAGCTCCGCCCTCACAGGGGTCTATAATTCACCCCTCCACTTT. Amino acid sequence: CASSSALTGVYNSPLHF.

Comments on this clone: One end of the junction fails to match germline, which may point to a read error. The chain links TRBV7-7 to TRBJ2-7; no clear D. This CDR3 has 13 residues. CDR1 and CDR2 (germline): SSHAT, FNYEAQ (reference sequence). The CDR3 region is CASSPGHNYEQYF. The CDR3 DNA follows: TGTGCTAGCAGCCCGGGTCATAACTACGAGCAGTACTTC.